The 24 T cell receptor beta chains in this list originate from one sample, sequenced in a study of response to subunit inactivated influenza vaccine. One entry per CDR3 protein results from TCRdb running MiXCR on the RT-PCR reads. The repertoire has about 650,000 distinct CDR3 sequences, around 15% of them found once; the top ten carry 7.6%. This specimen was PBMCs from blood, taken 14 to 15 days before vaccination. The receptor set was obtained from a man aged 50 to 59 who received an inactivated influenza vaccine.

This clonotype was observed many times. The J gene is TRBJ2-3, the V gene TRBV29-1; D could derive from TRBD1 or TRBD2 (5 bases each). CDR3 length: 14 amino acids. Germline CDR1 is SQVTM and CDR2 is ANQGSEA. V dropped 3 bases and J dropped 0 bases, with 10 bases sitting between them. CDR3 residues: CSVDPRESTDTQYF. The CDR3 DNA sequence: TGCAGCGTTGATCCCAGGGAGAGCACAGATACGCAGTATTTT.

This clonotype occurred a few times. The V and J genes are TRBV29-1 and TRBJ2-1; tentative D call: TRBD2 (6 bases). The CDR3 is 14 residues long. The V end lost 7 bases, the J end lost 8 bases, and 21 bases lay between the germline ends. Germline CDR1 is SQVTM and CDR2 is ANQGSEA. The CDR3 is CSAPEVGTLDEQFF. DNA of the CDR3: TGCAGCGCCCCGGAGGTAGGGACTCTTGATGAGCAGTTCTTC.

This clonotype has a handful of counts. The CDR3 DNA reads as TGCAGCGTTGAAGAGCAGGGCTACGAGCAGTACTTC. Its protein is CSVEEQGYEQYF. The chain uses TRBV29-1 and TRBJ2-7; the D gene is possibly TRBD1 (5 bases). The CDR3 consists of 12 residues. Germline lookup yields CDR1 SQVTM and CDR2 ANQGSEA. V lost 0 bases and J lost 3, with 6 bases in between.

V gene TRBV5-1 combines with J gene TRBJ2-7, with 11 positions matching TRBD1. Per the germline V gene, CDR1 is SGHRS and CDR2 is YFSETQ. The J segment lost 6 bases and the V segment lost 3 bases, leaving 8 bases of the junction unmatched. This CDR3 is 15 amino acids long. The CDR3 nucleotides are TGCGCCAGCAGCTCCCTCGCGGGACAGGGGGGCGAGCAGTACTTC. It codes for CASSSLAGQGGEQYF.

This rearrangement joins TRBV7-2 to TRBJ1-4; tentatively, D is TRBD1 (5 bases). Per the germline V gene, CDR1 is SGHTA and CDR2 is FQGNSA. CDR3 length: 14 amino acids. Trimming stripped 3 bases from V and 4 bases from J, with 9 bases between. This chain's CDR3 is CASSFGTGNEKLFF. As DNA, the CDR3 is TGTGCCAGCAGCTTCGGGACGGGTAATGAAAAACTGTTTTTT.

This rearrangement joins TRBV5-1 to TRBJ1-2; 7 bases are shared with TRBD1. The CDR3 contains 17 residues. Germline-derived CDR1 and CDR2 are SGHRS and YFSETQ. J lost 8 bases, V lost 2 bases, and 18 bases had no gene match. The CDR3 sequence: CASSFPEGGVFSMGYTF. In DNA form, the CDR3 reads TGCGCCAGCAGCTTTCCTGAAGGGGGCGTTTTTTCAATGGGCTACACCTTC. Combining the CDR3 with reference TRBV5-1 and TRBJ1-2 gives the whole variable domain KAGVTQTPRYLIKTRGQQVTLSCSPISGHRSVSWYQQTPGQGLQFLFEYFSETQRNKGNFPGRFSGRQFSNSRSEMNVSTLELGDSALYLCASSFPEGGVFSMGYTFGSGTRLTVV.

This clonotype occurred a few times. The CDR3 protein is CASSPASSGEYNEQFF. CDR3 nucleotide sequence: TGTGCCAGCAGTCCGGCGTCTAGCGGAGAATACAATGAGCAGTTCTTC. The V and J genes are TRBV28 and TRBJ2-1, with 7 positions matching TRBD2. The length of the CDR3 is 16 residues. V gave up 5 bases and J gave up 4 bases; unmatched junction bases: 11. Germline V CDR1 and CDR2: MDHEN, SYDVKM.

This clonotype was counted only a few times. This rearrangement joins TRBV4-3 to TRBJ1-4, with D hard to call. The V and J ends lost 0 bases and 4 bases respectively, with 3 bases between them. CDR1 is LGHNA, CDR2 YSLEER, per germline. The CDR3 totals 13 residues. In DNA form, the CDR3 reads TGCGCCAGCAGCCAAGATCGTAATGAAAAACTGTTTTTT. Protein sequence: CASSQDRNEKLFF.

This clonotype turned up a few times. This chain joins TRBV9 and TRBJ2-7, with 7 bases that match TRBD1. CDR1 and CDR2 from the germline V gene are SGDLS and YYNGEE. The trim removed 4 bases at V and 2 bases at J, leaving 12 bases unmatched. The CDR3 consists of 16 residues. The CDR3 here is CASSPMARDSTYEQYF. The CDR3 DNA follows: TGTGCCAGCAGCCCTATGGCCCGGGACAGCACCTACGAGCAGTACTTC.

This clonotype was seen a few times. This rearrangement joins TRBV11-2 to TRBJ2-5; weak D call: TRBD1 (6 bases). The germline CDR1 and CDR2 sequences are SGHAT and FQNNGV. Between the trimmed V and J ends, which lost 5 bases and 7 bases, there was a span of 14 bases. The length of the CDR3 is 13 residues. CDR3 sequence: CASSPDRTLTQYF. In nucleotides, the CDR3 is TGTGCCAGCAGCCCCGACAGGACTTTGACCCAGTACTTC.

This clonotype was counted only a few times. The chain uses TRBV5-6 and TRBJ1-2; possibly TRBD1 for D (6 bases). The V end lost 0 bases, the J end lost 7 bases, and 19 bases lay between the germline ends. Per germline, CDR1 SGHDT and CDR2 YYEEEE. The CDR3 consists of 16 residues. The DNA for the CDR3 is TGTGCCAGCAGCTTGGGCCCTGAACGGACAGCCGGTGGCTACACCTTC. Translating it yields CASSLGPERTAGGYTF. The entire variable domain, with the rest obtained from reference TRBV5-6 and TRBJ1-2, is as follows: DAGVTQSPTHLIKTRGQQVTLRCSPKSGHDTVSWYQQALGQGPQFIFQYYEEEERQRGNFPDRFSGHQFPNYSSELNVNALLLGDSALYLCASSLGPERTAGGYTFGSGTRLTVV.

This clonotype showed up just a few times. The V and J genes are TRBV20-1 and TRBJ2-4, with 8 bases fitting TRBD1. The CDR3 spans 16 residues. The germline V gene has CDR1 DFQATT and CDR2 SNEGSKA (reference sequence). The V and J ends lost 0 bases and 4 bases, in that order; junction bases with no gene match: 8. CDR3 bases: TGCAGTGCTAGAGATGAGTCGACAGGGGTAAAAAACATTCAGTACTTC. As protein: CSARDESTGVKNIQYF.

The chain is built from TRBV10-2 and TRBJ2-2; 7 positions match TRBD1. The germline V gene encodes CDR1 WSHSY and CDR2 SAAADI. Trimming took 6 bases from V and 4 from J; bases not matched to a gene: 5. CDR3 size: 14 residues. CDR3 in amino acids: CASRVQGSTGELFF. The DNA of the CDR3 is TGCGCCAGCAGAGTACAGGGGTCCACCGGGGAGCTGTTTTTT.

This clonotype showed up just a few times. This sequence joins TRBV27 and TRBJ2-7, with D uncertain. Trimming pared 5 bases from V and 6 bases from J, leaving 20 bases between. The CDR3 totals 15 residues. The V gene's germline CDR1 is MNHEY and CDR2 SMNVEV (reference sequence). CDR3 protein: CASSPLVMGFGEQYF. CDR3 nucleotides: TGTGCCAGCAGTCCCCTGGTGATGGGGTTCGGCGAGCAGTACTTC.

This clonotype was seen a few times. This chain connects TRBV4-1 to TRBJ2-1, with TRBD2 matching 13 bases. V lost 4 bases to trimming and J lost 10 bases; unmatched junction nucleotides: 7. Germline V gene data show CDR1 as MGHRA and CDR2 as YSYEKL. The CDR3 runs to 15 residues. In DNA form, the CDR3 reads TGCGCCAGCAGCCTCGGACTAGCGGGGGCGGGGGAGCAGTTCTTC. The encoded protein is CASSLGLAGAGEQFF.

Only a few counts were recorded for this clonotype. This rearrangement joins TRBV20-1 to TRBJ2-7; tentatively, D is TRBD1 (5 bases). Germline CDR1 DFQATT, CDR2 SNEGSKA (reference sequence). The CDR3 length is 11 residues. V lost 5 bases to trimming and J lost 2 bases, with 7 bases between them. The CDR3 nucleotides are TGCAGTGCTCCACAGGCCTACGAGCAGTACTTC. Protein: CSAPQAYEQYF.

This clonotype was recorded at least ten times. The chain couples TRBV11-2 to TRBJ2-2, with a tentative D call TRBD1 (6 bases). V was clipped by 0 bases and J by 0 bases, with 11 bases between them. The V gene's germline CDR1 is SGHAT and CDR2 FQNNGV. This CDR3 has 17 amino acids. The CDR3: CASSLEFGGANTGELFF. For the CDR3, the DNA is TGTGCCAGCAGCTTAGAATTTGGGGGCGCGAACACCGGGGAGCTGTTTTTT.

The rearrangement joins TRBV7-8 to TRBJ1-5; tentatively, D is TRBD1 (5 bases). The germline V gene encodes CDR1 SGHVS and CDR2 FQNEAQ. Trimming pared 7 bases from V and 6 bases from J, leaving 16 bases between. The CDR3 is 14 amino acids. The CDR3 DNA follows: TGTGCCAGCACTGAGGGCAGGGCCCTTCAGCCCCAGCATTTT. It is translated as CASTEGRALQPQHF.

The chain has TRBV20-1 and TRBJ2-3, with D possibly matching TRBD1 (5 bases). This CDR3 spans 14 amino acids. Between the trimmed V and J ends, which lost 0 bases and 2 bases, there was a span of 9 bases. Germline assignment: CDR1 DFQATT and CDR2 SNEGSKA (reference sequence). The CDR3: CSARDWGNTDTQYF. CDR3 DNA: TGCAGTGCTAGAGATTGGGGCAACACAGATACGCAGTATTTT.

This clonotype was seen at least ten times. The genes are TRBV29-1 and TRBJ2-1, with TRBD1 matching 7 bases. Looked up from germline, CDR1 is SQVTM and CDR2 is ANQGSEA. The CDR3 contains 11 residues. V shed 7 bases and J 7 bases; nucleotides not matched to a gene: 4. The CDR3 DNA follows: TGCAGCGCTAAACAGGGGAATGAGCAGTTCTTC. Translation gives CSAKQGNEQFF.

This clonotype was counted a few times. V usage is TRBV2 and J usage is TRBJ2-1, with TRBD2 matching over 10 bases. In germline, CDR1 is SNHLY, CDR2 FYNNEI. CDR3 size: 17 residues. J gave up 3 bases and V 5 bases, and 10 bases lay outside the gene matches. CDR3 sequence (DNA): TGTGCCAGCAGTCAGGCCGGACTAGCGGTAAACTACAATGAGCAGTTCTTC. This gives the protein CASSQAGLAVNYNEQFF.

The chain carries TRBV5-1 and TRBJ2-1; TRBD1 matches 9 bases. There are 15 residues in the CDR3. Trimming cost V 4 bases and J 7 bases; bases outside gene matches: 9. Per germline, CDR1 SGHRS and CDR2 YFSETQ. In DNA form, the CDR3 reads TGCGCCAGCAGCATCCGGGACAGGGAATGGAATGAGCAGTTCTTC. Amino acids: CASSIRDREWNEQFF.

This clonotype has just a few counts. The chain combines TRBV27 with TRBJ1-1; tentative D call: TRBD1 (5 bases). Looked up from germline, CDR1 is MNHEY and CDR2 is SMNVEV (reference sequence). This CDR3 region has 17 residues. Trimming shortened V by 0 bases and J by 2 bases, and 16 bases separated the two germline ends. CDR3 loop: CASSLSFGGRSNTEAFF. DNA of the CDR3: TGTGCCAGCAGTTTATCGTTCGGGGGTCGCTCAAACACTGAAGCTTTCTTT.

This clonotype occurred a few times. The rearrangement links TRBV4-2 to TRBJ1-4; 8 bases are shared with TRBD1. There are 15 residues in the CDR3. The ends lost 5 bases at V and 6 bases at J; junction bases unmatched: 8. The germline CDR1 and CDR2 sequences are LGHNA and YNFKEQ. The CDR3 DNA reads TGTGCCAGCAGCATTCCGGGACAGGCTCATGAAAAACTGTTTTTT. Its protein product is CASSIPGQAHEKLFF.